The source of this TCR beta chain is a study of early T cells in non-severe SARS-CoV-2 infection. Trimming left V 1 base short and J 5 bases short, with 5 bases between. In germline, CDR1 is LGHDT, CDR2 YNNKEL (reference sequence). The CDR3 has 12 residues. Via MiXCR, TCRdb re-called the 5' RACE reads, giving one row per CDR3 protein. The sample includes 80,000 to 95,000 distinct CDR3 sequences, approximately 14% of them seen just once. This TCR was sampled from an adult who was a healthcare worker with PCR-confirmed SARS-CoV-2 infection or an uninfected control (not recorded which). Sequenced input: whole blood. This chain connects TRBV3-1 to TRBJ2-5; D remains ambiguous. The CDR3 reads CASSQVRETQYF. The CDR3 DNA is TGTGCCAGCAGCCAAGTACGGGAGACCCAGTACTTC.